The next 29 T cell receptor beta chains were all read from a single sample in a study of blood T cells in healthy people across ages. Sample-barcoded 5' priming and a J-beta primer mix drove a second PCR of 7 to 11 cycles. From the 5' RACE reads, TCRdb called clonotypes with MiXCR, one entry per CDR3 protein. The data contain more than 1.4 million distinct CDR3 sequences, roughly 40% of them singletons. The specimen was blood. These receptors all stem from a young woman in good health.

The rearrangement links TRBV20-1 to TRBJ1-1; weak D call: TRBD1 (6 bases). This CDR3 spans 13 amino acids. Deletions cut 7 bases from V and 0 bases from J, with 12 bases between. The germline V gene encodes CDR1 DFQATT and CDR2 SNEGSKA (reference sequence). The CDR3 reads CSVLTGVNTEAFF. The DNA for the CDR3 is TGCAGTGTGCTGACAGGTGTGAACACTGAAGCTTTCTTT.

This clonotype turned up a few times. This chain joins TRBV7-2 and TRBJ2-6; no firm D call. Trimming removed 2 bases at V and 4 bases at J, with 6 bases between. Per germline, CDR1 SGHTA and CDR2 FQGNSA. The CDR3 is 14 residues long. This CDR3 reads CASSLLWGANVLTF. CDR3 DNA sequence: TGTGCCAGCAGCTTACTATGGGGGGCCAACGTCCTGACTTTC.

This clonotype was picked up one time. The chain uses TRBV18 and TRBJ1-1; TRBD1 matches 8 bases. V shed 8 bases, J shed 9 bases, and the junction held 14 bases outside the gene matches. The CDR3 covers 14 residues. The germline V gene encodes CDR1 KGHSH and CDR2 LQKENI. Written as DNA, the CDR3 is TGTGCCAGCCGGACAGGGTCGGGGAACAACCAAGCTTTCTTT. It codes for CASRTGSGNNQAFF.

The chain has TRBV13 and TRBJ2-1; TRBD1 aligns across 12 bases. The junction had 7 bases not matched to a gene; V was cut back by 5 bases and J by 8 bases. In germline, CDR1 is PRHDT, CDR2 FYEKMQ (reference sequence). The CDR3 totals 15 residues. The chain's CDR3 is CASSIPGQGAYEQFF. Written as DNA, the CDR3 is TGTGCCAGCAGCATACCGGGACAGGGGGCCTATGAGCAGTTCTTC.

This clonotype was seen only a few times. The chain uses TRBV29-1 and TRBJ2-7; D not resolved. The CDR3 extends over 14 amino acids. Germline-derived CDR1 and CDR2 are SQVTM and ANQGSEA. V lost 1 base, J lost 2 bases, and 12 bases lay in between. The CDR3: CSVEVYGQTYEQYF. CDR3 coding DNA: TGCAGCGTTGAAGTTTATGGCCAAACCTACGAGCAGTACTTC.

This chain joins TRBV29-1 and TRBJ1-1; no reliable D call. Trimming cost V 3 bases and J 2 bases, with 7 bases left between them. This CDR3 has 12 residues. Per the germline V gene, CDR1 is SQVTM and CDR2 is ANQGSEA. The DNA for the CDR3 is TGCAGCGTTGAGTCCCTAAACACTGAAGCTTTCTTT. It yields the protein CSVESLNTEAFF.

This clonotype was counted once. The chain couples TRBV27 to TRBJ2-7; D remains unclear. V was clipped by 2 bases and J by 5 bases, with 13 bases between them. This CDR3 has 14 amino acids. CDR1 and CDR2 from the germline V gene are MNHEY and SMNVEV (reference sequence). CDR3 nucleotides: TGTGCCAGCAGTTTACGGCGGCCTTCCGACGAGCAGTACTTC. Its translation is CASSLRRPSDEQYF.

This chain joins TRBV9 and TRBJ1-2; D not resolved. Trimming stripped 0 bases from V and 0 bases from J, with 9 bases between. Germline V gene lookup returns CDR1 SGDLS and CDR2 YYNGEE. The CDR3 sequence is 15 residues long. The CDR3 coding sequence is TGTGCCAGCAGCGTAGTACGGGGAACTAACTATGGCTACACCTTC. Translating it yields CASSVVRGTNYGYTF.

The chain employs TRBV11-2 and TRBJ2-2; 12 nucleotides align to TRBD1. CDR3 size: 17 residues. Per germline, CDR1 SGHAT and CDR2 FQNNGV. J lost 7 bases, V lost 7 bases, and 13 bases had no gene match. CDR3: CASNNIPGQGAFGELFF. For the CDR3, the DNA is TGTGCCAGCAACAACATCCCGGGACAGGGGGCGTTCGGGGAGCTGTTTTTT.

This chain connects TRBV2 to TRBJ2-2; a possible D gene is TRBD1 (6 bases). The CDR3 contains 16 residues. Germline assignment: CDR1 SNHLY and CDR2 FYNNEI. V gave up 2 bases and J gave up 2 bases, with 12 bases separating them. The CDR3: CASSEYSGTNTGELFF. The CDR3 DNA reads TGTGCCAGCAGTGAATACTCCGGGACAAACACCGGGGAGCTGTTTTTT.

This sequence joins TRBV7-6 and TRBJ1-2; D may be TRBD1 (5 bases). The CDR3 consists of 13 residues. Germline loops: CDR1 SGHVS, CDR2 FNYEAQ. V was pared by 8 bases and J by 4 bases, with 14 bases between. Here the CDR3 reads CASGGSGGYGYTF. The CDR3 coding sequence is TGTGCCAGCGGGGGTTCGGGGGGCTATGGCTACACCTTC. Complete variable domain (other parts from reference TRBV7-6 and TRBJ1-2): GAGVSQSPRYKVTKRGQDVALRCDPISGHVSLYWYRQALGQGPEFLTYFNYEAQQDKSGLPNDRFSAERPEGSISTLTIQRTEQRDSAMYRCASGGSGGYGYTFGSGTRLTVV.

The CDR3 bases are TGTGCCAGCAGGCCGAACGGGCAGGTTGCTTATGGCTACACCTTC. It is translated as CASRPNGQVAYGYTF. V is TRBV27 and J is TRBJ1-2; no firm D call. Trimming shortened V by 6 bases and J by 5 bases, and 19 bases separated the two germline ends. The germline gives CDR1 MNHEY, CDR2 SMNVEV (reference sequence). CDR3 length: 15 residues.

The rearrangement uses TRBV6-7 and TRBJ2-1; TRBD2 aligns across 10 bases. TRBV6-7 is an ORF; its function is uncertain. The V segment lost 2 bases and the J segment 1 base; nucleotides outside the gene matches: 14. The CDR3 is 20 residues long. The CDR3 is CASSYARRAGGPRSYNEQFF. DNA of the CDR3: TGTGCCAGCAGTTACGCCAGGAGAGCGGGAGGGCCTAGATCCTACAATGAGCAGTTCTTC.

CDR3 coding DNA: TGTGCCAGCACGGTGGGAAATCAGCCCCAGCATTTT. Translation gives CASTVGNQPQHF. The V call is TRBV7-9, the J call TRBJ1-5; D uncertain. CDR1 SEHNR and CDR2 FQNEAQ come from the germline V gene (reference sequence). Trimming stripped 7 bases from V and 4 bases from J, with 8 bases between. The CDR3 runs 12 residues.

This clonotype was seen a few times. This chain uses TRBV12-3 or TRBV12-4 with TRBJ2-3; D unresolved. There are 15 residues in the CDR3. V shed 8 bases and J shed 0 bases, with 15 bases lying between them. This CDR3 reads CASVLQATSTDTQYF. CDR3 coding DNA: TGTGCCAGCGTTCTCCAGGCCACTAGCACAGATACGCAGTATTTT.

This chain connects TRBV10-3 to TRBJ1-6; a possible D gene is TRBD1 (5 bases). V was cut by 6 bases and J by 5 bases, with 11 bases left in between. The CDR3 is 14 amino acids. Germline V lookup: CDR1 ENHRY, CDR2 SYGVKD. Here the CDR3 DNA reads TGTGCCATCAGCCTGGGACTTGATAATTCACCCCTCCACTTT. Residues: CAISLGLDNSPLHF.

The chain combines TRBV29-1 with TRBJ2-1; perhaps TRBD2 as D (6 bases). The V end lost 1 base, the J end lost 4 bases, and 14 bases lay between the germline ends. Germline V lookup: CDR1 SQVTM, CDR2 ANQGSEA. CDR3 length equals 15 residues. The CDR3 region has the DNA TGCAGCGTTGAAGGTGGCACCGGGACTTACAATGAGCAGTTCTTC. As protein: CSVEGGTGTYNEQFF.

The chain carries TRBV19 and TRBJ1-5; 7 positions match TRBD1. The CDR3 runs to 17 residues. With 7 bases clipped from V and 6 bases from J, the junction kept 18 bases outside the gene matches. Germline V lookup: CDR1 LNHDA, CDR2 SQIVND (reference sequence). The CDR3 reads CASTLRSQGTARQPQHF. The CDR3 DNA sequence: TGTGCCAGTACCCTACGATCACAGGGGACAGCCCGTCAGCCCCAGCATTTT.

This clonotype was observed a handful of times. The V call is TRBV20-1, the J call TRBJ2-7; D unclear. Germline CDR1 and CDR2: DFQATT and SNEGSKA (reference sequence). V shed 3 bases and J shed 3 bases, with 15 bases lying between them. The CDR3 length is 14 residues. The CDR3 DNA reads TGCAGTGCTAGGGACCTCGTGGCAAACTACGAGCAGTACTTC. This translates into CSARDLVANYEQYF.

This chain uses TRBV5-1 with TRBJ1-2, with D uncertain. Germline lookup yields CDR1 SGHRS and CDR2 YFSETQ. V dropped 0 bases and J dropped 4 bases, with 10 bases sitting between them. This CDR3 comprises 14 residues. In DNA, the CDR3 is TGCGCCAGCAGCTTGGACCAGGCCTTCTATGGCTACACCTTC. This gives the protein CASSLDQAFYGYTF.

The V call is TRBV5-1, the J call TRBJ2-1; TRBD1 aligns across 7 bases. The CDR3 has 16 amino acids. Germline CDR1 is SGHRS and CDR2 is YFSETQ. Unmatched junction bases numbered 9, after V lost 2 bases and J lost 4 bases. In DNA form, the CDR3 reads TGCGCCAGCAGCTTTGGGACAGCCGATCAATACAATGAGCAGTTCTTC. Translated: CASSFGTADQYNEQFF.

CDR3: CASSFQGLDANTGELFF. DNA of the CDR3: TGTGCCAGCAGTTTCCAGGGCCTCGACGCGAACACCGGGGAGCTGTTTTTT. The chain recombines TRBV12-3 or TRBV12-4 with TRBJ2-2; maybe TRBD1 (5 bases). V lost 3 bases to trimming and J lost 0 bases, with 14 bases between them. This CDR3 contains 17 residues.

This chain connects TRBV20-1 to TRBJ2-1; D remains unclear. The CDR3 consists of 11 residues. The V gene's germline CDR1 is DFQATT and CDR2 SNEGSKA (reference sequence). V dropped 4 bases and J dropped 10 bases, with 11 bases sitting between them. The CDR3 reads CSAIGPVEQFF. The CDR3 region has the DNA TGCAGTGCTATTGGACCAGTGGAGCAGTTCTTC.

The chain recombines TRBV29-1 with TRBJ1-1; D is possibly TRBD1 (6 bases). V shed 5 bases and J shed 6 bases, with 22 bases lying between them. The CDR3 is 15 amino acids. Germline CDR1 SQVTM, CDR2 ANQGSEA. CDR3 region: CSVPLQAGARAEAFF. The CDR3 coding sequence is TGCAGCGTTCCCTTGCAAGCGGGGGCGAGGGCTGAAGCTTTCTTT.

The chain recombines TRBV12-3 or TRBV12-4 with TRBJ2-5, with 11 bases aligning to TRBD2. This CDR3 contains 16 residues. Trimming removed 3 bases from V and 2 bases from J; junction bases left unmatched: 5. In DNA form, the CDR3 reads TGTGCCAGCAGTTTGGGGGGACTAGCGGTACAAGAGACCCAGTACTTC. Its protein product is CASSLGGLAVQETQYF.

This chain connects TRBV9 to TRBJ2-7, with 11 bases identical to TRBD2. The CDR3 loop spans 14 amino acids. Germline V gene lookup returns CDR1 SGDLS and CDR2 YYNGEE. V was clipped by 7 bases and J by 5 bases; unmatched bases: 8. CDR3 bases: TGTGCCAGCGCCCCTAGCGGGAGGATGGACGAGCAGTACTTC. Translated, it gives CASAPSGRMDEQYF.

This clonotype was seen a few times. This chain uses TRBV27 with TRBJ2-1; D unclear. There are 13 residues in the CDR3. V lost 5 bases and J 10 bases, leaving 15 bases between the germline ends. Germline V gene sequence: CDR1 MNHEY, CDR2 SMNVEV (reference sequence). The CDR3 region has the DNA TGTGCCAGCAGTACTTCCGCCGAAGCAGAGCAGTTCTTC. Protein product: CASSTSAEAEQFF.

This clonotype has just a few counts. The chain links TRBV6-1 to TRBJ2-1; the match to TRBD2 covers 7 bases. The length of the CDR3 is 14 residues. Losses at the gene ends were 2 bases for V and 5 bases for J; bases not matched to a gene: 3. Per germline, CDR1 MNHNS and CDR2 SASEGT. CDR3 in DNA: TGTGCCAGCAGTGAAACCAGCGGGGACAATGAGCAGTTCTTC. Protein: CASSETSGDNEQFF.

This clonotype has just a few counts. The gene calls are TRBV11-2 and TRBJ2-3, with D tentatively TRBD1 or TRBD2 (5 bases each). Germline V gene data show CDR1 as SGHAT and CDR2 as FQNNGV. Trimming took 5 bases from V and 6 from J, leaving 15 bases between them. The CDR3 has 14 amino acids. DNA of the CDR3: TGTGCCAGCAGCACGGGACGGTCGTTGGATACGCAGTATTTT. Protein product: CASSTGRSLDTQYF.